Sequencing of this TCR beta chain was carried out in a study of yellow fever vaccine responses in identical twins. Whole-study findings and limits: Twins' vaccine T cell response reportedly seemed partly convergent, partly personalized.

TCRdb re-called the RT-PCR reads with MiXCR, one entry per CDR3 protein. The sample has approximately 20,000 distinct CDR3 sequences; 65% to 85% are singletons. The CDR3 has 18 residues. Per the germline V gene, CDR1 is SGHNT and CDR2 is YENEEA. The V and J ends lost 1 base and 2 bases, in that order; junction bases with no gene match: 11. For this clonotype: Its antigen is unidentified.

The receptor's source is a woman aged 18-29 years who received the yellow fever vaccine. The sequencing here drew on T cells from blood (PBMCs), unsorted or a sorted subset (not recorded which), taken before or after yellow fever vaccination (not recorded which). This chain uses TRBV11-3 with TRBJ2-1, with TRBD2 identical over 7 bases. The CDR3 protein is CASSLVFGGSSAYNEQFF. The CDR3 DNA sequence: TGTGCCAGCAGCTTAGTATTTGGCGGGAGTTCTGCCTACAATGAGCAGTTCTTC. The full variable domain, completed using reference TRBV11-3 and TRBJ2-1, is EAGVVQSPRYKIIEKKQPVAFWCNPISGHNTLYWYLQNLGQGPELLIRYENEEAVDDSQLPKDRFSAERLKGVDSTLKIQPAELGDSAVYLCASSLVFGGSSAYNEQFFGPGTRLTVL.